The rows below give T cell receptor beta chains drawn from one sample of a study of T cell responses to AZD1222 COVID-19 vaccine. The data were produced by immunoSEQ multiplex PCR, yet TCRdb's version contains in-frame clones alone and is incomplete. Here the sample spans under 150,000 clones, 75% to 85% being singletons. The source was peripheral blood, collected 28 days after the second AZD1222 dose. Every receptor here comes from an adult who received the AZD1222 COVID-19 vaccine. The CDR3 runs from the conserved cysteine through the conserved F or W. The D gene is left open where the match is weak. Clone size is not always given. Where it is, it says once, few, many or a class for expanded clones.

clone_size	v_call	d_call	cdr3_length	j_call	cdr3_aa	cdr3_nt
NA	TRBV24-1	NA	14	TRBJ1-2	CATSDFRITYGYTF	TGTGCCACCAGTGATTTTAGGATCACCTATGGCTACACCTTC
NA	TRBV28	NA	13	TRBJ1-2	CASSLGPPDGYTF	TGTGCCAGCAGTTTGGGGCCGCCAGATGGCTACACCTTC
NA	TRBV27	NA	14	TRBJ2-3	CASSRWISTDTQYF	TGTGCCAGCAGTAGGTGGATTAGCACAGATACGCAGTATTTT
NA	TRBV5-1	NA	16	TRBJ1-5	CASSLSGQGSNQPQHF	TGCGCCAGCAGCTTATCTGGCCAGGGCAGCAATCAGCCCCAGCATTTT
NA	TRBV7-2	NA	15	TRBJ1-2	CASSLFAGGSDGYTF	TGTGCCAGCAGCTTATTCGCGGGGGGGTCTGATGGCTACACCTTC
few	TRBV7-2	TRBD1	16	TRBJ1-2	CASSFRQGAQGYGYTF	TGTGCCAGCAGCTTCCGCCAGGGGGCGCAGGGCTATGGCTACACCTTC
NA	TRBV10-3	TRBD1	16	TRBJ1-6	CAISGGGWQGDSPLHF	TGTGCCATCAGTGGTGGGGGGTGGCAGGGGGATTCACCCCTCCACTTT
NA	TRBV4-3	NA	16	TRBJ1-1	CASSQDSREWGTEAFF	TGCGCCAGCAGCCAAGATTCCCGGGAGTGGGGCACTGAAGCTTTCTTT
NA	TRBV24-1	NA	13	TRBJ2-5	CATSDVQQETQYF	TGTGCCACCAGTGATGTGCAGCAAGAGACCCAGTACTTC
NA	TRBV18	NA	14	TRBJ2-2	CASSLQPGTGELFF	TGTGCCAGCTCACTCCAACCGGGCACCGGGGAGCTGTTTTTT
NA	TRBV6-2/TRBV6-3	NA	16	TRBJ2-7	CASSYPLDREDHEQYF	TGTGCCAGCAGTTACCCCCTCGACAGGGAGGACCACGAGCAGTACTTC
NA	TRBV15	NA	16	TRBJ2-3	CATSRARTVNTDTQYF	TGTGCCACCAGCAGGGCGAGGACAGTTAACACAGATACGCAGTATTTT
NA	TRBV4-1	TRBD1	17	TRBJ2-6	CASSLQGAISGANVLTF	TGCGCCAGCAGCCTACAGGGGGCGATATCTGGGGCCAACGTCCTGACTTTC
NA	TRBV11-2	NA	15	TRBJ1-1	CASSWTGLGGTEAFF	TGTGCCAGCAGCTGGACCGGGCTCGGGGGGACTGAAGCTTTCTTT
NA	TRBV10-1	NA	16	TRBJ2-5	CASSEFPGAGGETQYF	TGCGCCAGCAGTGAGTTTCCAGGGGCCGGAGGAGAGACCCAGTACTTC
NA	TRBV19	TRBD1	13	TRBJ1-5	CASTDRAGQPQHF	TGTGCCAGTACGGACAGGGCAGGACAGCCCCAGCATTTT
once	TRBV27	TRBD1	18	TRBJ1-2	CASSPPLNRGQGNYGYTF	TGTGCCAGCAGTCCACCCCTTAATAGGGGGCAAGGTAACTATGGCTACACCTTC
NA	TRBV28	TRBD2	16	TRBJ2-7	CASSPGGGGFLYEQYF	TGTGCCAGCAGTCCCGGGGGGGGAGGGTTTCTCTACGAGCAGTACTTC
NA	TRBV28	NA	15	TRBJ1-5	CANSVGGGSNQPQHF	TGTGCCAACTCCGTGGGGGGGGGTAGCAATCAGCCCCAGCATTTT
NA	TRBV27	TRBD2	16	TRBJ2-7	CASAGLAGNAGYEQYF	TGTGCCAGCGCGGGCCTAGCGGGGAACGCGGGTTACGAGCAGTACTTC
NA	TRBV27	TRBD1	15	TRBJ1-6	CASRTMTGGSSPLHF	TGTGCCAGCAGGACGATGACAGGGGGTAGTTCACCCCTCCACTTT
NA	TRBV28	TRBD1	13	TRBJ2-7	CASIGTGSYEQYF	TGTGCCAGCATTGGGACAGGGTCCTACGAGCAGTACTTC
NA	TRBV6-5	NA	15	TRBJ1-1	CASSYGKGWNTEAFF	TGTGCCAGCAGTTACGGGAAGGGATGGAACACTGAAGCTTTCTTT
NA	TRBV18	TRBD1	16	TRBJ1-1	CASSPLLVQGGTEAFF	TGTGCCAGCTCACCACTACTTGTACAGGGGGGAACTGAAGCTTTCTTT
few	TRBV6-5	NA	15	TRBJ1-6	CASRAIGGLYSPLHF	TGTGCCAGCAGGGCCATAGGGGGGCTGTATTCACCCCTCCACTTT
NA	TRBV9	NA	12	TRBJ1-6	CASVGTKSPLHF	TGTGCCAGCGTCGGCACAAAATCACCCCTCCACTTT
NA	TRBV6-2/TRBV6-3	NA	17	TRBJ2-2	CASSYSRWLENTGELFF	TGTGCCAGCAGTTACTCGCGGTGGCTAGAGAACACCGGGGAGCTGTTTTTT
NA	TRBV7-3	TRBD1	15	TRBJ2-2	CASSYSGQGVGELFF	TGTGCCAGCAGCTACTCGGGACAGGGTGTCGGGGAGCTGTTTTTT
NA	TRBV30	TRBD1	16	TRBJ1-1	CAWRPRGRGENTEAFF	TGTGCCTGGAGACCCCGTGGCAGGGGGGAGAACACTGAAGCTTTCTTT
NA	TRBV9	TRBD1	15	TRBJ2-5	CASSVLGTVQETQYF	TGTGCCAGCAGCGTACTCGGGACAGTCCAAGAGACCCAGTACTTC
NA	TRBV5-1	NA	15	TRBJ2-3	CASSLGVTSTDTQYF	TGCGCCAGCAGCTTGGGGGTAACAAGCACAGATACGCAGTATTTT